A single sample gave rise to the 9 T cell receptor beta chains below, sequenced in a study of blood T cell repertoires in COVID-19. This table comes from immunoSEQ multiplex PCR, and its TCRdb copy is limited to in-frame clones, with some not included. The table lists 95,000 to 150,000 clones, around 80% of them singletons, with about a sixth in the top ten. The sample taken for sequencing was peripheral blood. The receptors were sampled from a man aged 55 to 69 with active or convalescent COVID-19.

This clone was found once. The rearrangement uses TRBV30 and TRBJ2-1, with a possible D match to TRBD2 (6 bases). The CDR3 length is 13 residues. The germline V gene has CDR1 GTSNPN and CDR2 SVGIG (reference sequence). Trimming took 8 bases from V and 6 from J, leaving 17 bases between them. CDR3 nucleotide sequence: TGTGCCCGTCTTGGCGGGAACAGCAATGAGCAGTTCTTC. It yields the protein CARLGGNSNEQFF.

The CDR3 DNA sequence: TGTGCCAGCAGTTACCAACAGGCTTATGGCTACACCTTC. This gives the protein CASSYQQAYGYTF. V gene TRBV6-2 or TRBV6-3 combines with J gene TRBJ1-2; D might be TRBD1 (5 bases). V was pared by 2 bases and J by 5 bases, with 9 bases between. The CDR3 has 13 residues. The germline CDR1 and CDR2 sequences are MNHEY and SVGEGT.

The CDR3 region has the DNA TGCGCCAGCAGCTATTCCGGGACAGGGGGCCCTGAAGCTTTCTTT. The encoded protein is CASSYSGTGGPEAFF. This chain links TRBV5-1 with TRBJ1-1, with TRBD1 identical over 12 bases. Losses at the gene ends were 3 bases for V and 6 bases for J; bases not matched to a gene: 6. CDR1 and CDR2 from the germline V gene are SGHRS and YFSETQ. There are 15 residues in the CDR3.

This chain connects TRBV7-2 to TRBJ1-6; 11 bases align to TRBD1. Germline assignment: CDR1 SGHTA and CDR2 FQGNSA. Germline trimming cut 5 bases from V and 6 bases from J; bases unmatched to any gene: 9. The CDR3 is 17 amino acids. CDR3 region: CASSDRTGGGGNSPLHF. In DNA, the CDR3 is TGTGCCAGCAGCGACCGGACAGGGGGCGGTGGTAATTCACCCCTCCACTTT.

The DNA for the CDR3 is TGTGCCAGCTCACGTACGGCTGGGGCCAACGTCCTGACTTTC. Encoded protein: CASSRTAGANVLTF. The V gene is TRBV18, the J gene TRBJ2-6; D remains ambiguous. This CDR3 has 14 residues. Trimming pared 4 bases from V and 2 bases from J, leaving 6 bases between. CDR1 and CDR2 (germline): KGHSH, LQKENI. Together with reference TRBV18 and TRBJ2-6, the CDR3 gives the full variable domain: NAGVMQNPRHLVRRRGQEARLRCSPMKGHSHVYWYRQLPEEGLKFMVYLQKENIIDESGMPKERFSAEFPKEGPSILRIQQVVRGDSAAYFCASSRTAGANVLTFGAGSRLTVL.

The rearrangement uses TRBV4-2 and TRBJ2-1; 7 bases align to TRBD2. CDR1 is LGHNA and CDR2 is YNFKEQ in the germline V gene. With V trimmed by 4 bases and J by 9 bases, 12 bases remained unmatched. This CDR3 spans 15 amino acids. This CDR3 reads CASSPLGGMWGEQFF. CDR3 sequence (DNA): TGTGCCAGCAGCCCTCTGGGAGGGATGTGGGGTGAGCAGTTCTTC.

The chain's CDR3 is CASSPGTGGDGYTF. Here the CDR3 DNA reads TGTGCCAGCAGCCCTGGGACAGGGGGGGATGGCTACACCTTC. The V gene is TRBV7-3, the J gene TRBJ1-2, with 11 bases matching TRBD1. Germline loops: CDR1 SGHTA, CDR2 FQGTGA. CDR3 length: 14 amino acids. V was pared by 5 bases and J by 6 bases, with 5 bases of the junction left unmatched.

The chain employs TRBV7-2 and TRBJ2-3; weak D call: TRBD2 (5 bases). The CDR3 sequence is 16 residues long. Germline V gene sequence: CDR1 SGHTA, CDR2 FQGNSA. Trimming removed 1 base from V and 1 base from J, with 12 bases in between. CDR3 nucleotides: TGTGCCAGCAGCTTAGGGGGAGCCCAGCGCACAGATACGCAGTATTTT. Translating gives CASSLGGAQRTDTQYF.

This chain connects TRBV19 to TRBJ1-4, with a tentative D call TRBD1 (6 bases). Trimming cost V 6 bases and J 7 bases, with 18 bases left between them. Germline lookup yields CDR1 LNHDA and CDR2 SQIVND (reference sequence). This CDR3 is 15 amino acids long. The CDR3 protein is CASSDGGAGIEKLFF. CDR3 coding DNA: TGTGCCAGTAGCGACGGGGGGGCTGGCATTGAAAAACTGTTTTTT. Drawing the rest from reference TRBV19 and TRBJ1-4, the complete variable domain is DGGITQSPKYLFRKEGQNVTLSCEQNLNHDAMYWYRQDPGQGLRLIYYSQIVNDFQKGDIAEGYSVSREKKESFPLTVTSAQKNPTAFYLCASSDGGAGIEKLFFGSGTQLSVL.